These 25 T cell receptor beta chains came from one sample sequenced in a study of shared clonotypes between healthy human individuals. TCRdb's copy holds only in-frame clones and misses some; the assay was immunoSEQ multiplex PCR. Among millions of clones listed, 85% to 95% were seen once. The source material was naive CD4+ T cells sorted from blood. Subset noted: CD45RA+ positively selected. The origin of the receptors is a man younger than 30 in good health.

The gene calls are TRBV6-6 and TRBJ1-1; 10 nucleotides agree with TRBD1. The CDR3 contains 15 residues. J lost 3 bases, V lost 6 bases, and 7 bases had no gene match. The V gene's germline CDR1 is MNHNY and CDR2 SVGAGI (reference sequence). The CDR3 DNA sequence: TGTGCCAGCAGGTCCCCCGGGACAGGGGACACTGAAGCTTTCTTT. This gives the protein CASRSPGTGDTEAFF.

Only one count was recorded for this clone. The CDR3 region is CASIPGGGTYNEQFF. The CDR3 bases are TGTGCCAGCATCCCGGGGGGGGGAACCTACAATGAGCAGTTCTTC. The chain has TRBV28 and TRBJ2-1, with 8 bases identical to TRBD2. The CDR3 runs to 15 residues. Germline V gives CDR1 MDHEN, CDR2 SYDVKM. With 7 bases clipped from V and 2 bases from J, the junction kept 7 bases outside the gene matches.

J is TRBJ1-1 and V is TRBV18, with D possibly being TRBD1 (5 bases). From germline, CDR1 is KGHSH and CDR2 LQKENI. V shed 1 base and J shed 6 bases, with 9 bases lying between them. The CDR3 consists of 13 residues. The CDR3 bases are TGTGCCAGCTCACCACAAAGGGGACCTGAAGCTTTCTTT. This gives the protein CASSPQRGPEAFF.

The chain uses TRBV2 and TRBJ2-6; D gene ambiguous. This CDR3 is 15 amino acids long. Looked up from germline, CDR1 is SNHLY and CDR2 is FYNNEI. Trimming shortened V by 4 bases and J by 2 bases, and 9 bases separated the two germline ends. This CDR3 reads CASSAGMAGANVLTF. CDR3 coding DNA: TGTGCCAGCAGTGCAGGAATGGCTGGGGCCAACGTCCTGACTTTC.

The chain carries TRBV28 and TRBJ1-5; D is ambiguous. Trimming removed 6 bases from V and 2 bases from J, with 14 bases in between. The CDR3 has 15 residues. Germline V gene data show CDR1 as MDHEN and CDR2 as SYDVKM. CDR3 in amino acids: CASRRPVAGNQPQHF. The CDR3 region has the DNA TGTGCCAGCAGGCGGCCGGTGGCCGGCAATCAGCCCCAGCATTTT.

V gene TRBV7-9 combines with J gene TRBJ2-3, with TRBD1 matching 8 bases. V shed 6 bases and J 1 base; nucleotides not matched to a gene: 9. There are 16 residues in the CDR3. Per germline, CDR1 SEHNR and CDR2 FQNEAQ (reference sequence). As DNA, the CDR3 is TGTGCCAGCAGTCGTCTCCTGACAGGGGGCACAGATACGCAGTATTTT. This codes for CASSRLLTGGTDTQYF.

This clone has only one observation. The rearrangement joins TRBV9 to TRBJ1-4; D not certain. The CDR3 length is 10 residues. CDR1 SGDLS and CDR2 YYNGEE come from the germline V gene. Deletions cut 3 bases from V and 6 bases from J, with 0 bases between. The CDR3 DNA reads TGTGCCAGCAGCGATGAAAAACTGTTTTTT. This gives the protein CASSDEKLFF.

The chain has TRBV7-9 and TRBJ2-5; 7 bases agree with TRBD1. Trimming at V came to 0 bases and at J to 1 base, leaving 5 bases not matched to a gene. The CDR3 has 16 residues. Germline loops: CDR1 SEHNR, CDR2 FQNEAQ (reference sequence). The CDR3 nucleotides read TGTGCCAGCAGCTTAGCGGGGACAGTTCCCCAAGAGACCCAGTACTTC. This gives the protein CASSLAGTVPQETQYF.

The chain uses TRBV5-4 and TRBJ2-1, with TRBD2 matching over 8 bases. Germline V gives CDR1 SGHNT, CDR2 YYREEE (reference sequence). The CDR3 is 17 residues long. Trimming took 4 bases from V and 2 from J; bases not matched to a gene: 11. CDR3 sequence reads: CASSLDLGGGPYNEQFF. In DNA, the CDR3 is TGTGCCAGCAGCCTAGACTTGGGCGGGGGGCCCTACAATGAGCAGTTCTTC.

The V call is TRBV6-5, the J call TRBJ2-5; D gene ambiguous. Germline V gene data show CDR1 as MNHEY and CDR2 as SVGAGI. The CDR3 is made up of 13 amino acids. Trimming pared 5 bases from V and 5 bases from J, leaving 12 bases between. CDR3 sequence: CASSQILGETQYF. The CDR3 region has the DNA TGTGCCAGCAGTCAGATTTTAGGGGAGACCCAGTACTTC.

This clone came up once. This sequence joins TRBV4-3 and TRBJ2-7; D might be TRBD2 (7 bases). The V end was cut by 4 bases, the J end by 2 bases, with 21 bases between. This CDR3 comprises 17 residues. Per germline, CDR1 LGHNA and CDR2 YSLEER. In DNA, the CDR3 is TGCGCCAGCAGCCCCAGTGCAGCCGGGGGGCGCCCCTACGAGCAGTACTTC. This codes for CASSPSAAGGRPYEQYF.

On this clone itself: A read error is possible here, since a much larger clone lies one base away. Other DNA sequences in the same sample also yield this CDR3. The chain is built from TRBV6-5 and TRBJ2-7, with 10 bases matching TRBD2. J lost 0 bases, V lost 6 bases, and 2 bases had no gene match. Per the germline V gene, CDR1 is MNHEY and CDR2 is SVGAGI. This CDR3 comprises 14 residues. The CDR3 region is CASSRTSGSYEQYF. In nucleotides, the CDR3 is TGTGCCAGCAGCCGGACTAGCGGCTCCTACGAGCAGTACTTC.

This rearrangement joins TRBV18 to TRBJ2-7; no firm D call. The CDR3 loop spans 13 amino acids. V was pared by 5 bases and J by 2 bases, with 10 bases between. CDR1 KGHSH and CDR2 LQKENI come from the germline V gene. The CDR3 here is CASSNAPTYEQYF. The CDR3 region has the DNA TGTGCCAGCTCAAATGCCCCAACCTACGAGCAGTACTTC.

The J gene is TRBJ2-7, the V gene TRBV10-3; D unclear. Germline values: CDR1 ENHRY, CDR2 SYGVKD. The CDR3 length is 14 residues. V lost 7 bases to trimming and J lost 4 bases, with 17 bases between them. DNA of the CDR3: TGTGCCATCAAGGTAGGGATTGTGGGTTACGAGCAGTACTTC. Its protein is CAIKVGIVGYEQYF.

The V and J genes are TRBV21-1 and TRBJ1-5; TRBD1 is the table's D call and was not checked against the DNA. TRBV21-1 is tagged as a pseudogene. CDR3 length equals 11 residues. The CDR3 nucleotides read TGTGCCAGCACAGAAGTCGAGCCCCAGCATTTT. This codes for CASTEVEPQHF.

The CDR3: CASSFDNSPLHF. CDR3 nucleotide sequence: TGTGCCAGCAGCTTTGACAACTCACCCCTCCACTTT. The chain carries TRBV11-2 and TRBJ1-6; D remains unclear. From germline, CDR1 is SGHAT and CDR2 FQNNGV. This CDR3 has 12 amino acids. V was pared by 3 bases and J by 10 bases, with 7 bases between. Full variable domain (remainder filled in from reference TRBV11-2 and TRBJ1-6): EAGVAQSPRYKIIEKRQSVAFWCNPISGHATLYWYQQILGQGPKLLIQFQNNGVVDDSQLPKDRFSAERLKGVDSTLKIQPAKLEDSAVYLCASSFDNSPLHFGNGTRLTVT.

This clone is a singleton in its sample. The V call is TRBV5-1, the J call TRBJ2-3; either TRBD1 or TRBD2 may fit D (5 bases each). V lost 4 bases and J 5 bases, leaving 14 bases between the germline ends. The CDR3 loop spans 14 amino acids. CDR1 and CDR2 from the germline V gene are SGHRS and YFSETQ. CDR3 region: CASSPDRGRDTQYF. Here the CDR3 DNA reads TGCGCCAGCAGCCCCGATCGGGGCCGAGATACGCAGTATTTT.

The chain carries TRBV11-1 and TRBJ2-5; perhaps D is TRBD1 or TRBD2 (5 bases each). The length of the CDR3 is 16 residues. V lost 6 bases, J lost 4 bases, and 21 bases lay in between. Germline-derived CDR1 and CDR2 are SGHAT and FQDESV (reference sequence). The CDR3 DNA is TGTGCCAGCAGTCCCGGGACCTTCGCGGCTGGAGAGACCCAGTACTTC. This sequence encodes CASSPGTFAAGETQYF.

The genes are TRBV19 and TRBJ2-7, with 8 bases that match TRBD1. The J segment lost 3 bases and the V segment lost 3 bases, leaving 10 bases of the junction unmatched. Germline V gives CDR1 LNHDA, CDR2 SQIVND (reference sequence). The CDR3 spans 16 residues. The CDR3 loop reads CASSIITGTGGYEQYF. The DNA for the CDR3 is TGTGCCAGTAGTATCATAACCGGGACAGGAGGCTACGAGCAGTACTTC.

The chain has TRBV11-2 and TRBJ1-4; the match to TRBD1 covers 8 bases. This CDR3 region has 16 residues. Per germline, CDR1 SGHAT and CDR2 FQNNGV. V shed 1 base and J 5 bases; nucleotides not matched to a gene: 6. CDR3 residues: CASSLVSGTGNEKLFF. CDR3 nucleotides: TGTGCCAGCAGCTTAGTCTCAGGGACAGGAAATGAAAAACTGTTTTTT. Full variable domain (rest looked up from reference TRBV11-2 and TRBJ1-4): EAGVAQSPRYKIIEKRQSVAFWCNPISGHATLYWYQQILGQGPKLLIQFQNNGVVDDSQLPKDRFSAERLKGVDSTLKIQPAKLEDSAVYLCASSLVSGTGNEKLFFGSGTQLSVL.

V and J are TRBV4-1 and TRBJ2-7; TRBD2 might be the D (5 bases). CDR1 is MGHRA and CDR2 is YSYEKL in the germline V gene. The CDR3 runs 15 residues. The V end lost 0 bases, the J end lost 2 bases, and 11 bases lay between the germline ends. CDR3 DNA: TGCGCCAGCAGCCAAGAGGAGCGGAGAACCTACGAGCAGTACTTC. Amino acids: CASSQEERRTYEQYF.

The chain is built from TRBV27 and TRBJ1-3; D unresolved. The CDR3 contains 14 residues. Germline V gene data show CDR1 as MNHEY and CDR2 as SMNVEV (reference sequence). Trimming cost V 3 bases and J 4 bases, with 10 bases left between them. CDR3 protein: CASSLGRLGNTIYF. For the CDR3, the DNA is TGTGCCAGCAGTTTGGGCAGGCTAGGAAACACCATATATTTT.

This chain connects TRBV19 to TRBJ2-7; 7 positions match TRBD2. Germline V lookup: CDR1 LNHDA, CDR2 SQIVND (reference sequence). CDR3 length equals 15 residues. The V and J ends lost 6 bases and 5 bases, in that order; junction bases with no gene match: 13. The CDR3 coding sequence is TGTGCCAGTAGCCTCTTAGGGCGGGAGCCCCACGAGCAGTACTTC. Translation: CASSLLGREPHEQYF.

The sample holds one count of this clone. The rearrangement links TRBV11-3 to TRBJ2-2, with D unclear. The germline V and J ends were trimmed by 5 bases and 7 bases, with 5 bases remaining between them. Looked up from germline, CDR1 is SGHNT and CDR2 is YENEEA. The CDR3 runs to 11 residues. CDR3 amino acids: CASSLNGELFF. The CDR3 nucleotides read TGTGCCAGCAGCCTAAACGGGGAGCTGTTTTTT.

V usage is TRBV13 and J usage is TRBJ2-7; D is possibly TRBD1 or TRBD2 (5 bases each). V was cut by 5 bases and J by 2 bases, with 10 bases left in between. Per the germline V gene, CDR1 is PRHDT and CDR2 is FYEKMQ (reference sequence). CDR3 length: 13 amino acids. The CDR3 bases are TGTGCCAGCAGCAGGGACCGGACCTACGAGCAGTACTTC. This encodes CASSRDRTYEQYF.